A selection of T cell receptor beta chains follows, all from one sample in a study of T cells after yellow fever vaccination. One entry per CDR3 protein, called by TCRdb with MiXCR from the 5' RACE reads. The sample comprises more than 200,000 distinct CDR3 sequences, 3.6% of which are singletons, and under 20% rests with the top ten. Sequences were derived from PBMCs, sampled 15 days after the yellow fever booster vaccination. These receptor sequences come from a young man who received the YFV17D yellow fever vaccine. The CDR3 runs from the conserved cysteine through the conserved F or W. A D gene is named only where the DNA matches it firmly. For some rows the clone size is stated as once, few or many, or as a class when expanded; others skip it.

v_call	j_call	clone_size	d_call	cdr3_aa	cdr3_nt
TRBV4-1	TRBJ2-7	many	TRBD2	CASSPRLAGSYEQYF	TGCGCCAGCAGCCCCCGACTAGCGGGTAGCTACGAGCAGTACTTC
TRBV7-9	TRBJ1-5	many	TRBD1	CASRATGENQPQHF	TGTGCCAGCAGGGCTACAGGGGAGAACCAGCCCCAGCATTTT
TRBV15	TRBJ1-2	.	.	CATSRDIKGYTF	TGTGCCACCAGCAGAGATATCAAGGGCTACACCTTC
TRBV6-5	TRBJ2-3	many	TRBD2	CASSYRPSGGSPDTQYF	TGTGCCAGCAGTTACCGCCCTAGCGGGGGTTCACCAGATACGCAGTATTTT
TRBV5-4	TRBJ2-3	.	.	CASSPGYGTDTQYF	TGTGCCAGCAGCCCCGGGTACGGCACAGATACGCAGTATTTT
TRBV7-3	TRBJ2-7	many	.	CASSLNPARIYEQYF	TGTGCCAGCAGCTTAAATCCGGCGCGAATCTACGAGCAGTACTTC
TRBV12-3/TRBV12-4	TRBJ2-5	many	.	CASSLAARVRIQETQYF	TGTGCCAGCAGTTTAGCGGCCAGGGTTCGAATCCAAGAGACCCAGTACTTC
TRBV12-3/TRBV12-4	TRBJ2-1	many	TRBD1	CASRGTGAVYNEQFF	TGTGCCAGCAGGGGGACAGGGGCTGTTTACAATGAGCAGTTCTTC
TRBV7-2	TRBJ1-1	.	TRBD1	CASSLKRALGIDREEMNTEAFF	TGTGCCAGCAGCTTAAAACGGGCCCTTGGAATCGACAGGGAGGAGATGAACACTGAAGCTTTCTTT
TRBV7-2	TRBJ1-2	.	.	CASSLNLNDGYTF	TGTGCCAGCAGCTTAAACCTCAATGATGGCTACACCTTC
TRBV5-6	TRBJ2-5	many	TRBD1	CASSYDGQGQETQYF	TGTGCCAGCAGCTACGATGGACAGGGACAAGAGACCCAGTACTTC
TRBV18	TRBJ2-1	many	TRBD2	CASSPPTSGALQFF	TGTGCCAGCTCACCACCGACTAGCGGGGCATTGCAGTTCTTC
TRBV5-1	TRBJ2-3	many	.	CASSSLGGRSTDTQYF	TGCGCCAGCAGCTCTCTCGGGGGCCGTAGCACAGATACGCAGTATTTT
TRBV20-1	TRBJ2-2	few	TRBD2	CSGTSPRGVGGELIF	TGCAGTGGGACGTCGCCGCGGGGGGTAGGCGGGGAGCTGATTTTT
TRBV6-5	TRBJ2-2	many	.	CASSYSGQAGELFF	TGTGCCAGCAGTTACTCGGGGCAGGCCGGGGAGCTGTTTTTT
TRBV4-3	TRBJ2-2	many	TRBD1	CASSGTGPPGELFF	TGCGCCAGCAGCGGGACAGGGCCCCCCGGGGAGCTGTTTTTT
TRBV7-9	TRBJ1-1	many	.	CASSLDASNTEAFF	TGTGCCAGCAGCTTAGATGCGTCGAACACTGAAGCTTTCTTT
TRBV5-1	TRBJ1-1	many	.	CASSFQGTSPETEAFF	TGCGCCAGCAGCTTTCAGGGTACGTCTCCGGAAACTGAAGCTTTCTTT
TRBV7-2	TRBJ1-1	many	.	CASSLSRRGGSEAFF	TGTGCCAGCAGCTTATCACGCAGAGGAGGTTCTGAAGCTTTCTTT
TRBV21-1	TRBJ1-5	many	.	CASSSHVQGQTYSNQPQHF	TGTGCCAGCAGCTCTCACGTCCAGGGGCAAACTTATAGCAATCAGCCCCAGCATTTT